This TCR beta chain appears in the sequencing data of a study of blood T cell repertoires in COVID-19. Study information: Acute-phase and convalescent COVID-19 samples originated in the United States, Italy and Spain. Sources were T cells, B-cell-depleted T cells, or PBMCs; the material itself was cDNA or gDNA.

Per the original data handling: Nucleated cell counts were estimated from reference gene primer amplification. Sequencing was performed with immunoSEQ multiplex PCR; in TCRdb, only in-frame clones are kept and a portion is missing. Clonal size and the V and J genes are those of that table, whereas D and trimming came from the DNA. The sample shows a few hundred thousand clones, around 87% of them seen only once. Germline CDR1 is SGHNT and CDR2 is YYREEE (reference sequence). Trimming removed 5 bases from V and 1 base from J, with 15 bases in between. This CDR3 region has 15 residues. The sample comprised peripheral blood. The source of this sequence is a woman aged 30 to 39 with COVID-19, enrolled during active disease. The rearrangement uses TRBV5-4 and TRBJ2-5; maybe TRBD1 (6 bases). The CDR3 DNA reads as TGTGCCAGCAGGGCCGGGACAACCCCCCAAGAGACCCAGTACTTC. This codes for CASRAGTTPQETQYF.